The entry below gives a single T cell receptor beta chain sequence along with its context. Its matching antigen is unknown. These data belong to a study of OX40 agonist ivuxolimab in advanced cancers. Across the whole study: Hepatocellular carcinoma, melanoma, renal cell or head and neck cancer was diagnosed in the dose-escalation patients. General observations from the study: The expanded peripheral T cells' antigen specificity was not determined.

The protocol was immunoSEQ multiplex PCR, while the TCRdb copy is restricted to in-frame clones and leaves out a portion. The profile shows around 69,000 clones, 65% to 90% of them singletons. Patients were excluded for autoimmune disease history or systemic immunosuppression. This CDR3 comprises 15 residues. Per germline, CDR1 SGDLS and CDR2 YYNGEE. The V end was cut by 0 bases, the J end by 4 bases, with 13 bases between. This receptor was obtained from an adult with an advanced solid tumor such as melanoma, head and neck, liver or kidney cancer. The chain joins TRBV9 to TRBJ1-2, with TRBD1 as a possible D gene (5 bases). The specimen was CD4+ or CD8+ T cells sorted from blood, collected in a trial of the OX40 agonist ivuxolimab. The CDR3 loop reads CASSVGLGVLYGYTF. CDR3 in DNA: TGTGCCAGCAGCGTAGGATTAGGGGTTCTCTATGGCTACACCTTC.